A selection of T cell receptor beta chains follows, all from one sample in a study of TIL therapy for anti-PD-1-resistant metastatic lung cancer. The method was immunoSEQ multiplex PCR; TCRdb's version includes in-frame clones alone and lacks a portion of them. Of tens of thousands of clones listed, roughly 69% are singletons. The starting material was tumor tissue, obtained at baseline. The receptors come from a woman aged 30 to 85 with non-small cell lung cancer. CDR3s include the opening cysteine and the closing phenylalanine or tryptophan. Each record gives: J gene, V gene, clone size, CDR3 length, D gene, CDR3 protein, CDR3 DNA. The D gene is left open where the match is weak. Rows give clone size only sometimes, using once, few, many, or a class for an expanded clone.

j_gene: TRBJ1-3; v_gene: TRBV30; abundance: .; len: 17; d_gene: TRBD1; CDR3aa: CAWSPKTGQTSGNTIYF; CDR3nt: TGTGCCTGGAGTCCAAAGACAGGGCAAACCTCTGGAAACACCATATATTTT
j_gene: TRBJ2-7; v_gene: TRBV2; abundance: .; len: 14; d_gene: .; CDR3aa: CASSEGQSDYEQYF; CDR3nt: TGTGCCAGCAGTGAAGGACAGTCAGACTACGAGCAGTACTTC
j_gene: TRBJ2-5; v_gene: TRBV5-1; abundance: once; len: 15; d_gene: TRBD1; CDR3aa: CASSLTGTGGETQYF; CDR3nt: TGCGCCAGCAGCTTAACCGGGACAGGGGGAGAGACCCAGTACTTC
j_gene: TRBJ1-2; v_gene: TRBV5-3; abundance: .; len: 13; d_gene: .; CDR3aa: CARSQQGWAGYTF; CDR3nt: TGTGCCAGAAGCCAACAGGGCTGGGCTGGCTACACCTTC
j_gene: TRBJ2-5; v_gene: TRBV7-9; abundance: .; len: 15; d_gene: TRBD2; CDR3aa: CASSPLITGGETQYF; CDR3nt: TGTGCCAGCAGCCCCCTAATAACGGGGGGAGAGACCCAGTACTTC
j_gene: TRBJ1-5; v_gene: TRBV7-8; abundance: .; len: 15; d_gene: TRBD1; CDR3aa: CASSLEGQGNQPQHF; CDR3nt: TGTGCCAGCAGCTTAGAAGGACAGGGGAATCAGCCCCAGCATTTT
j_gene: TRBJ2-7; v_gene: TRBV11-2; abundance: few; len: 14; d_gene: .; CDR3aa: CASSLQGRTYEQYF; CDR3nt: TGTGCCAGCAGCCTGCAGGGCAGGACCTACGAGCAGTACTTC
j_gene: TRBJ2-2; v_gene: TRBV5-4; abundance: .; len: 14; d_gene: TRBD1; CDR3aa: CASSGDSYTGELFF; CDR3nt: TGTGCCAGCAGCGGGGACAGCTACACCGGGGAGCTGTTTTTT
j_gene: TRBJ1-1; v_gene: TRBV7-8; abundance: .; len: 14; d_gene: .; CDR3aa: CASSWGQMNTEAFF; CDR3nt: TGTGCCAGCAGCTGGGGACAAATGAACACTGAAGCTTTCTTT
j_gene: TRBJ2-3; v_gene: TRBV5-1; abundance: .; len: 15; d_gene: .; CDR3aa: CASTLDAGYTDTQYF; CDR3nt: TGCGCCAGCACCTTGGATGCGGGATACACAGATACGCAGTATTTT
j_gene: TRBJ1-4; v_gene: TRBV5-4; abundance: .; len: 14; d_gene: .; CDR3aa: CASSQGGKDEKLFF; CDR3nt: TGTGCCAGCAGCCAAGGGGGGAAGGATGAAAAACTGTTTTTT
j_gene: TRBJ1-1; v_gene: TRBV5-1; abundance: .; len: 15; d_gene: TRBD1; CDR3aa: CASSPTGTANTEAFF; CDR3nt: TGCGCCAGCAGCCCGACCGGGACAGCGAACACTGAAGCTTTCTTT
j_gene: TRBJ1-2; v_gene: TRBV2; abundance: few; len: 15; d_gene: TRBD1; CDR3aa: CASSDQGQGRFGYTF; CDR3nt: TGTGCCAGCAGTGATCAGGGACAGGGAAGGTTCGGCTACACCTTC
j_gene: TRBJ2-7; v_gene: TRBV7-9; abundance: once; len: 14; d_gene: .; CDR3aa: CASSLSGTSYEQYF; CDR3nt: TGTGCCAGCAGCTTAAGTGGTACCTCCTACGAGCAGTACTTC
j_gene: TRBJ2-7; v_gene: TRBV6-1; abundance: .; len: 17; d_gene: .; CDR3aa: CASSEARVALVAYEQYF; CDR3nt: TGTGCCAGCAGTGAAGCTCGTGTCGCACTAGTTGCGTACGAGCAGTACTTC
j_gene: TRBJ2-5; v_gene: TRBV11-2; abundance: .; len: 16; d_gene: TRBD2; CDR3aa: CASSPGLAGPQETQYF; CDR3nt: TGTGCCAGCAGCCCCGGACTAGCGGGACCTCAAGAGACCCAGTACTTC
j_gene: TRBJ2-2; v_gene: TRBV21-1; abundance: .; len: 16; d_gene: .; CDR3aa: CASSKDGRTYTGELFF; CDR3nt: TGTGCCAGCAGCAAAGATGGTCGGACTTACACCGGGGAGCTGTTTTTT
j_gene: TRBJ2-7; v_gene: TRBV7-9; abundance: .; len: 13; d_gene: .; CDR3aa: CASSFTSSYEQYF; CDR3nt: TGTGCCAGCAGCTTCACGAGCTCCTACGAGCAGTACTTC
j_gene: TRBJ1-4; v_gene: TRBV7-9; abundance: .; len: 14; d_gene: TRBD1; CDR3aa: CASRLGQGDEKLFF; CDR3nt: TGTGCCAGCAGATTGGGACAGGGGGACGAAAAACTGTTTTTT
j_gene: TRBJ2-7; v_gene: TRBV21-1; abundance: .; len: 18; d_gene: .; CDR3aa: CASSKAGTGGARFYEQYF; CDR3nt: TGTGCCAGCAGCAAGGCCGGGACAGGGGGCGCGAGGTTCTACGAGCAGTACTTC
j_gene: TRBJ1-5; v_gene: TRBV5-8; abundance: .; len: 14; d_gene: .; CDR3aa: CASSTRTGHQPQHF; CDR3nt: TGTGCCAGCAGCACGAGGACGGGTCATCAGCCCCAGCATTTT
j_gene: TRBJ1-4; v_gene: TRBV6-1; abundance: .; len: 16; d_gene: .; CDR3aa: CASSEVPTAGLEKLFF; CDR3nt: TGTGCCAGCAGTGAGGTTCCGACAGCCGGGCTTGAAAAACTGTTTTTT
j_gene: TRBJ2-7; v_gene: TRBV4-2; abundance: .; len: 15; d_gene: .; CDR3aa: CASSQDQTFTYEQYF; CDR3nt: TGTGCCAGCAGCCAAGATCAGACATTTACCTACGAGCAGTACTTC
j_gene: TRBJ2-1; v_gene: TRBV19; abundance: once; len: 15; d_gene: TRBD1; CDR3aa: CASRRDRITTGEQFF; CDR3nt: TGTGCCAGTAGACGGGACAGAATTACTACAGGTGAGCAGTTCTTC
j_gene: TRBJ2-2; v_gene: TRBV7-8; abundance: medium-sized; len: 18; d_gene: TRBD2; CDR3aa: CASSQTRVAGGPNGELFF; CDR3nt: TGTGCCAGCAGCCAAACTCGGGTAGCGGGAGGGCCCAACGGGGAGCTGTTTTTT
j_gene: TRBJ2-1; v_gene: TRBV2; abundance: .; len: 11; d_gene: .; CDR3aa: CATGTRNEQFF; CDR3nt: TGTGCCACCGGGACTCGCAATGAGCAGTTCTTC
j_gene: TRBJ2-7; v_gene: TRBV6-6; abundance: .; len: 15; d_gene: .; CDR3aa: CASSSGAPFSSEQYF; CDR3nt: TGTGCCAGCAGTTCCGGGGCCCCTTTTAGCAGTGAGCAGTACTTC
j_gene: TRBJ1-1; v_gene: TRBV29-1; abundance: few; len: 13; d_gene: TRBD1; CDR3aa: CSVGQGLGTEAFF; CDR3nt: TGCAGCGTCGGACAGGGTCTAGGCACTGAAGCTTTCTTT
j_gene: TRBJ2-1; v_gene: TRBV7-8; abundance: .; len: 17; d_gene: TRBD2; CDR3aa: CASSLLNTGTRANEQFF; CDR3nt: TGTGCCAGCAGCTTACTCAACACCGGGACTAGGGCCAATGAGCAGTTCTTC
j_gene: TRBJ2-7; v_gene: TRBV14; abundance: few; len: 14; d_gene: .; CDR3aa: CASSLRLSSYEQYF; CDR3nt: TGTGCCAGCAGCCTTCGCCTGAGCTCCTACGAGCAGTACTTC
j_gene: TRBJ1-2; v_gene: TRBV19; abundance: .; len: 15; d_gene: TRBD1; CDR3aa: CASSLETGRLEGYTF; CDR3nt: TGTGCCAGTTCCCTGGAGACAGGGCGACTAGAAGGCTACACCTTC
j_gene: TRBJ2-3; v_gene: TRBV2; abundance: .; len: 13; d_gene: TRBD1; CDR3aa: CASRDRFTDTQYF; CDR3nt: TGTGCCAGCCGGGACAGGTTCACAGATACGCAGTATTTT
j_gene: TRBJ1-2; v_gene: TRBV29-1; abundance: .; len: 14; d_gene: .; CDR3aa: CSVALDRFAYGYTF; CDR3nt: TGCAGCGTTGCCCTCGACAGGTTTGCCTATGGCTACACCTTC
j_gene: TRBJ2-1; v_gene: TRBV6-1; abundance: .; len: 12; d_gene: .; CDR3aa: CATGRLANEQFF; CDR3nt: TGTGCCACCGGTAGGCTCGCCAATGAGCAGTTCTTC
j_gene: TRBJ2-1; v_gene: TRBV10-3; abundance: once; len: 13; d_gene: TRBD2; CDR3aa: CAIGTSFPNEQFF; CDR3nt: TGTGCCATCGGGACTAGCTTCCCCAATGAGCAGTTCTTC
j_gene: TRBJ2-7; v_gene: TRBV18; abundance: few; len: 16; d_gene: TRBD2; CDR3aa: CASSRGLAGEGYEQYF; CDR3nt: TGTGCCAGCTCAAGGGGACTAGCGGGAGAGGGCTACGAGCAGTACTTC
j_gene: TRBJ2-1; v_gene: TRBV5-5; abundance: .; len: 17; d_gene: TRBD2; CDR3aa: CASSSSASGARGNEQFF; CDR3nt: TGTGCCAGCAGCTCGTCGGCTAGCGGGGCCAGGGGGAATGAGCAGTTCTTC
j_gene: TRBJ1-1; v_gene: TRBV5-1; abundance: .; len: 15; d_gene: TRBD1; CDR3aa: CASQTGGADNTEAFF; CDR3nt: TGCGCCAGTCAAACAGGGGGCGCGGATAACACTGAAGCTTTCTTT
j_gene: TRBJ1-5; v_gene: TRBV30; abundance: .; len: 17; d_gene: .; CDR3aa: CAWSVGSGTPSNQPQHF; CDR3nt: TGTGCCTGGAGTGTAGGCAGCGGGACGCCAAGCAATCAGCCCCAGCATTTT
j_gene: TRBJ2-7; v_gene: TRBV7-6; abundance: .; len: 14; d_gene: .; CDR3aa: CASSLDAGRGEQYF; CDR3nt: TGTGCCAGCAGCTTAGATGCGGGTAGGGGTGAGCAGTACTTC
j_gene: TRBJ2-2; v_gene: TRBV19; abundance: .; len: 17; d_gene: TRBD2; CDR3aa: CASTDGREARDTGELFF; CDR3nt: TGTGCCAGTACCGATGGGCGGGAGGCCAGGGACACCGGGGAGCTGTTTTTT
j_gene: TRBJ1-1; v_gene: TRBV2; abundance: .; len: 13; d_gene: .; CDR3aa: CASSVGRHTEAFF; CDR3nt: TGTGCCAGCAGTGTAGGCAGACACACTGAAGCTTTCTTT
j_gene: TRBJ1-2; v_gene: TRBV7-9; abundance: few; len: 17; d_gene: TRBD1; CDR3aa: CASSLGQASGANYGYTF; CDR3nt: TGTGCCAGCAGCTTGGGACAGGCCAGCGGAGCTAACTATGGCTACACCTTC
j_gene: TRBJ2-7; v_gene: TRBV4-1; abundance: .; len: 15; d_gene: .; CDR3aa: CASSQAPMVGGEQYF; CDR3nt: TGCGCCAGCAGCCAAGCTCCTATGGTAGGGGGGGAGCAGTACTTC
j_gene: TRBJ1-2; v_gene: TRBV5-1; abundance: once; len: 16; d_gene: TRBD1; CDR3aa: CASSLQQGEGPYGYTF; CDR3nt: TGCGCCAGCAGCTTACAACAGGGGGAGGGCCCCTATGGCTACACCTTC
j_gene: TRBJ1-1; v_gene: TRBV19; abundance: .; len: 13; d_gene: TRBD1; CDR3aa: CASSLRGSTEAFF; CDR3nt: TGTGCCAGTAGCCTCAGGGGGAGCACTGAAGCTTTCTTT
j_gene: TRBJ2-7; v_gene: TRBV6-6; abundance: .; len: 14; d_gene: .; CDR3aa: CASRGATGSNEQYF; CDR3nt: TGTGCCAGCAGGGGAGCGACAGGATCAAACGAGCAGTACTTC
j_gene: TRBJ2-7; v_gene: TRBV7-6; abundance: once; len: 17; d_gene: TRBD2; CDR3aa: CASSLEGSGSFENEQYF; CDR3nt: TGTGCCAGCAGCTTAGAGGGTAGCGGGAGTTTTGAGAACGAGCAGTACTTC
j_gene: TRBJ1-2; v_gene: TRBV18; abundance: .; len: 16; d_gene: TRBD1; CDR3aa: CASSPSGQGQIGGYTF; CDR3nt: TGTGCCAGCTCACCGTCAGGACAGGGTCAAATAGGAGGCTACACCTTC
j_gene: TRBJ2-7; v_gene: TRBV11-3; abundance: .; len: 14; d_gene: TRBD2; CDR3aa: CASSSSGSGYEQYF; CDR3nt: TGTGCCAGCAGCTCTAGCGGGAGTGGTTACGAGCAGTACTTC
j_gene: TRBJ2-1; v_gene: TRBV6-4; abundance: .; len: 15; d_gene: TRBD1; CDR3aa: CASSVGQAGWNEQFF; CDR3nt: TGTGCCAGCAGTGTGGGACAGGCGGGGTGGAATGAGCAGTTCTTC
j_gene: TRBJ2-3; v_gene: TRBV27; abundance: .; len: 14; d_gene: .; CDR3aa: CASSLSGYADTQYF; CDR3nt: TGTGCCAGCAGTTTATCTGGATACGCAGATACGCAGTATTTT
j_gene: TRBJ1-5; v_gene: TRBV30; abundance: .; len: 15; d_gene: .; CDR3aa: CAWSFGGVSNQPQHF; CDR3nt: TGTGCCTGGAGTTTTGGGGGCGTAAGCAATCAGCCCCAGCATTTT
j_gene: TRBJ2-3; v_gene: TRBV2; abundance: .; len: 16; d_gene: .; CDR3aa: CASRDGRREGADTQYF; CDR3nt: TGTGCCAGCAGGGACGGTCGGAGGGAGGGGGCGGATACGCAGTATTTT